This TCR beta chain was recorded in a study of brain T cells in children with intractable seizures. General study points: Pre-surgery blood may have been undersampled, hiding some clones.

Concerning this clone itself: Its antigen is not identified.

Sequencing was limited to surgery cases with top T cell transcript signatures in brain tissue. Assay used: immunoSEQ multiplex PCR; TCRdb lists only in-frame clones, some missing. The data contain tens of thousands of clones, 90% to 95% of them singletons. Trimming removed 4 bases from V and 3 bases from J; junction bases left unmatched: 6. The germline CDR1 and CDR2 sequences are SGHTA and FQGNSA. This CDR3 is built from 14 residues. This specimen consisted of peripheral blood, obtained at surgery. The receptor was derived from a girl aged 2 to 9 with Rasmussen encephalitis and intractable seizures. The chain couples TRBV7-2 to TRBJ2-7; 7 positions agree with TRBD1. In DNA, the CDR3 is TGTGCCAGCAGCTCGTCCCGGGACAGCTACGAGCAGTACTTC. Translation: CASSSSRDSYEQYF.